The following is a TCR beta chain sequence with its context. This CDR3 is built from 13 residues. Trimming cost V 0 bases and J 7 bases, with 10 bases left between them. Per the germline V gene, CDR1 is SGHVS and CDR2 is FQNEAQ. TCRdb itself ran the RT-PCR reads through MiXCR, one entry per CDR3 protein. The sample shows hundreds of thousands of distinct CDR3 sequences, about 14% of them seen only once. This chain links TRBV7-8 with TRBJ2-7; no firm D call. Material: memory CD4+ T cells from blood. The sequence derives from a female donor in good health, serving as a healthy control. The CDR3, as DNA: TGTGCCAGCAGCTTAGCGTTTCGTGGGGAGCAGTACTTC. Residues: CASSLAFRGEQYF.